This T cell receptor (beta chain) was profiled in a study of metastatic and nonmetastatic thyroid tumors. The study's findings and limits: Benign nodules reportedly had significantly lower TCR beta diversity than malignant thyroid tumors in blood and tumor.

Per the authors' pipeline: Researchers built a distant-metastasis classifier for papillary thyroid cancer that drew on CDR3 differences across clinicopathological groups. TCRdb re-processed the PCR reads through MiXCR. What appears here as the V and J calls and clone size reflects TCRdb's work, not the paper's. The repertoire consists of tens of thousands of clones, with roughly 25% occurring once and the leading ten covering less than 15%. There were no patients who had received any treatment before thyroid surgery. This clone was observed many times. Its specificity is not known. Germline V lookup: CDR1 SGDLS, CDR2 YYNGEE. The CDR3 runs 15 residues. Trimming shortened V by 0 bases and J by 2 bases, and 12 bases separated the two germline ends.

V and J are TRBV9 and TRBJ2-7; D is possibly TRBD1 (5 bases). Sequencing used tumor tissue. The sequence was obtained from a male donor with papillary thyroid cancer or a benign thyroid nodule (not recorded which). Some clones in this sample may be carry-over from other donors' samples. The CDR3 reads CASSVGPQGPYEQYF. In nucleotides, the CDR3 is TGTGCCAGCAGCGTAGGCCCCCAGGGCCCCTACGAGCAGTACTTC.